A single T cell receptor beta chain is shown here with its context. The target antigen is unknown. Profiled with immunoSEQ multiplex PCR; TCRdb holds only in-frame clones, not every one. The sample records about 2.1 million clones, about 92% being singletons. Naive-designated CD8 cells lacked CD45RO, were positively enriched for CCR7, and omitted terminally differentiated effector memory CD45RA+ cells. The sample originates from a study of shared clonotypes between healthy human individuals. Study-wide findings and caveats: Sequencing depth was expected to influence donor clonotype sharing. Several donors showed sharing of 4.5% to 5% of naive CD4 clonotypes.

Germline loops: CDR1 MNHNS, CDR2 SASEGT. The CDR3 is made up of 15 amino acids. Deletions cut 5 bases from V and 0 bases from J, with 12 bases between. What was sequenced was naive CD8+ T cells from PBMCs. The chain employs TRBV6-1 and TRBJ2-3, with D perhaps assigned TRBD1 or TRBD2 (5 bases each). This sequence originates from a man aged 18 to 30 in good health. Some clones in this sample may be carry-over from other donors' samples. For the CDR3, the DNA is TGTGCCAGCAGTCCGGGACGCCTAAGCACAGATACGCAGTATTTT. This encodes CASSPGRLSTDTQYF.